Included here is one T cell receptor beta chain sequence, with context. With V trimmed by 0 bases and J by 6 bases, 12 bases remained unmatched. This CDR3 has 17 residues. Germline assignment: CDR1 LGHNA and CDR2 YNFKEQ. This specimen comes from a study of glioma-infiltrating T cells after dendritic cell vaccination. Study in general: Patients received autologous tumor lysate-pulsed dendritic cell vaccination between the early 2000s and the early 2010s.

Some clones are missing from TCRdb's copy, which holds only in-frame ones; the method was immunoSEQ multiplex PCR. The sample shows 85,000 to 110,000 clones, approximately 80% of them seen only once. Sequencing used blood, obtained before dendritic cell vaccination. This TCR was sampled from a human donor with glioblastoma. The V call is TRBV4-2, the J call TRBJ2-3; 7 bases fit TRBD2. The CDR3 region is CASSQDPGRGRVDTQYF. DNA for the CDR3: TGTGCCAGCAGCCAAGATCCTGGGAGGGGCCGGGTGGATACGCAGTATTTT.